This TCR beta chain is drawn from a study of OX40 agonist ivuxolimab in advanced cancers. Study-level points and caveats: The average count of expanded clones was higher among CD8+ T cells than among CD4+. Blood T cells, both CD4+ and CD8+, expanded clonally by week 6 at 0.1 to 3.0 mg/kg.

With respect to this clone: The antigen is not known.

The protocol was immunoSEQ multiplex PCR, while the TCRdb copy is restricted to in-frame clones and leaves out a portion. Here the sample spans around 80,000 clones, around 90% being singletons. V lost 5 bases, J lost 4 bases, and 17 bases lay in between. The CDR3 spans 15 residues. CDR1 SGHTA and CDR2 FQGTGA come from the germline V gene. The clonotype originates from an adult with an advanced solid tumor such as melanoma, head and neck, liver or kidney cancer. Sequences were derived from CD4+ or CD8+ T cells sorted from blood, sampled in a trial of the OX40 agonist ivuxolimab. The genes are TRBV7-3 and TRBJ2-5; D assignment may be TRBD1 or TRBD2 (5 bases each). The CDR3, as DNA: TGTGCCAGCAGCCGCCTCGGGGCGGATCGAGAGACCCAGTACTTC. Encoded protein: CASSRLGADRETQYF.